A single sample is the source of the 30 T cell receptor beta chains below, sequenced in a study of cytomegalovirus exposure and HLA in healthy donors. The PCR ran on 60 Vbeta and 13 Jbeta primers. Produced via immunoSEQ multiplex PCR; TCRdb's table is partial and in-frame only. The table lists some 180,000 clones, about 10% of them singletons, with less than 1.5% in the top ten. The sequenced sample was PBMCs. The receptors stem from a woman in her 30s in good health and CMV-seropositive.

The chain recombines TRBV10-3 with TRBJ2-1; TRBD2 matches at 7 bases. This CDR3 has 15 amino acids. V shed 3 bases and J 9 bases; nucleotides not matched to a gene: 11. Germline CDR1 and CDR2: ENHRY and SYGVKD. In DNA, the CDR3 is TGTGCCATCAGTGACCCCACAGGACTAGTAACTGAGCAGTTCTTC. Protein sequence: CAISDPTGLVTEQFF.

The table lists this clone with a few counts. This chain links TRBV10-2 with TRBJ2-1; the D gene is possibly TRBD2 (5 bases). CDR1 and CDR2 (germline): WSHSY, SAAADI. This CDR3 comprises 16 residues. V lost 9 bases, J lost 2 bases, and 20 bases lay in between. The CDR3 sequence is CASTHEGSGTYNEQFF. In DNA, the CDR3 is TGCGCCAGTACTCACGAAGGGAGTGGCACCTACAATGAGCAGTTCTTC.

This clone came up a few times. The chain employs TRBV27 and TRBJ2-5; the match to TRBD2 covers 7 bases. J lost 7 bases, V lost 4 bases, and 6 bases had no gene match. Germline V gene data show CDR1 as MNHEY and CDR2 as SMNVEV (reference sequence). The CDR3 loop spans 13 amino acids. This CDR3 reads CASSSGRPGTQYF. The CDR3 DNA reads TGTGCCAGCAGTTCCGGGAGGCCTGGGACCCAGTACTTC.

The chain couples TRBV4-1 to TRBJ2-7; possible D gene TRBD2, 5 bases. Germline loops: CDR1 MGHRA, CDR2 YSYEKL. CDR3 length: 12 residues. V was pared by 1 base and J by 6 bases, with 7 bases between. The CDR3 DNA reads TGCGCCAGCAGCCAAGGAGGGCGCGAGCAGTACTTC. Protein: CASSQGGREQYF.

This clone was detected a few times. The chain employs TRBV12-2 and TRBJ2-1; the D segment call TRBD2 is taken from the table without a DNA check. TRBV12-2 has pseudogene status. The CDR3 totals 18 residues. CDR3: CASRLALGLAGGYNEQFF. The CDR3 DNA is TGTGCAAGTCGCTTAGCGCTGGGACTAGCGGGAGGGTACAATGAGCAGTTCTTC.

There are a few counts of this clone. This chain joins TRBV4-1 and TRBJ1-5; TRBD1 matches 7 bases. This CDR3 contains 17 residues. V dropped 4 bases and J dropped 3; count of bases not matched to a gene: 12. The germline gives CDR1 MGHRA, CDR2 YSYEKL. The CDR3 protein is CASSRGTALRVNQPQHF. The CDR3 DNA follows: TGCGCCAGCAGCCGCGGGACAGCGCTTAGAGTCAATCAGCCCCAGCATTTT.

In this sample, this clone turned up a few times. In the same sample, other DNA sequences code for this CDR3. The V call is TRBV10-3, the J call TRBJ2-7; a weak D match, TRBD1 (6 bases). The V gene's germline CDR1 is ENHRY and CDR2 SYGVKD. With 6 bases removed from V and 8 bases from J, the gap between germline ends came to 14 bases. The CDR3 has 12 residues. Here the CDR3 DNA reads TGTGCCATCAGCCCCCCACAGGGTCAGCAGTACTTC. Translated, it gives CAISPPQGQQYF.

In this sample, this clone turned up a few times. This chain links TRBV19 with TRBJ1-2; TRBD1 is a possible D gene (6 bases). V was trimmed by 1 base and J by 2 bases, leaving 11 bases between them. Germline V lookup: CDR1 LNHDA, CDR2 SQIVND (reference sequence). The CDR3 has 15 amino acids. As DNA, the CDR3 is TGTGCCAGTAGTATAGGGGGGGGCCTCAACTATGGCTACACCTTC. It yields the protein CASSIGGGLNYGYTF.

The V gene is TRBV5-1, the J gene TRBJ1-1; the match to TRBD1 covers 11 bases. CDR1 is SGHRS, CDR2 YFSETQ, per germline. This CDR3 region has 15 residues. With 4 bases clipped from V and 5 bases from J, the junction kept 7 bases outside the gene matches. CDR3 region: CASSAGQGVRTEAFF. The CDR3 region has the DNA TGCGCCAGCAGCGCGGGACAGGGGGTGAGGACTGAAGCTTTCTTT. Together with reference TRBV5-1 and TRBJ1-1, the CDR3 gives the full variable domain: KAGVTQTPRYLIKTRGQQVTLSCSPISGHRSVSWYQQTPGQGLQFLFEYFSETQRNKGNFPGRFSGRQFSNSRSEMNVSTLELGDSALYLCASSAGQGVRTEAFFGQGTRLTVV.

The chain uses TRBV9 and TRBJ2-1, with 8 bases lining up with TRBD2. The germline CDR1 and CDR2 sequences are SGDLS and YYNGEE. This CDR3 has 16 amino acids. Trimming cost V 0 bases and J 4 bases; bases outside gene matches: 6. The CDR3 is CASSVGRGAIYNEQFF. The CDR3 nucleotides are TGTGCCAGCAGCGTAGGGCGGGGGGCAATTTACAATGAGCAGTTCTTC.

The chain joins TRBV7-8 to TRBJ1-4; D remains ambiguous. The CDR3 runs to 14 residues. V dropped 5 bases and J dropped 5 bases, with 12 bases sitting between them. CDR1 SGHVS and CDR2 FQNEAQ come from the germline V gene. CDR3 in amino acids: CASSPWRTNEKLFF. The CDR3, as DNA: TGTGCCAGCAGCCCTTGGAGGACGAATGAAAAACTGTTTTTT.

The chain has TRBV15 and TRBJ2-3; D not resolved. Trimming pared 5 bases from V and 1 base from J, leaving 13 bases between. Germline V lookup: CDR1 LNHNV, CDR2 YYDKDF (reference sequence). The CDR3 runs 15 residues. The CDR3 DNA follows: TGTGCCACCAGCCCCCGGCCACGGGGCACAGATACGCAGTATTTT. Its protein product is CATSPRPRGTDTQYF.

This chain connects TRBV9 to TRBJ2-1, with 12 bases identical to TRBD2. J gave up 4 bases and V 7 bases, and 3 bases lay outside the gene matches. The CDR3 totals 14 residues. Germline CDR1 SGDLS, CDR2 YYNGEE. The CDR3 coding sequence is TGTGCCAGCTCCACTAGCGGGGGGTACAATGAGCAGTTCTTC. Translating gives CASSTSGGYNEQFF.

The chain joins TRBV7-2 to TRBJ2-2; the D is unclear. The V and J ends lost 4 bases and 8 bases respectively, with 11 bases between them. This CDR3 has 13 amino acids. Per germline, CDR1 SGHTA and CDR2 FQGNSA. The CDR3: CASSSTTIGELFF. The CDR3 DNA follows: TGTGCCAGCAGCTCGACAACGATTGGGGAGCTGTTTTTT.

The chain carries TRBV30 and TRBJ2-6; possible D gene TRBD1, 6 bases. CDR1 is GTSNPN, CDR2 SVGIG, per germline (reference sequence). Trimming removed 1 base at V and 2 bases at J, with 9 bases between. The CDR3 covers 15 residues. The CDR3 nucleotides read TGTGCCTGGAGTGATACAGGGACTGGGGCCAACGTCCTGACTTTC. Protein product: CAWSDTGTGANVLTF.

This clone occurred a few times. The chain joins TRBV5-1 to TRBJ2-6; no firm D call. The CDR3 has 16 amino acids. Trimming pared 7 bases from V and 0 bases from J, leaving 14 bases between. CDR1 is SGHRS and CDR2 is YFSETQ in the germline V gene. Here the CDR3 DNA reads TGCGCCAGCCAACCCCAGGCCTCCTCTGGGGCCAACGTCCTGACTTTC. Its translation is CASQPQASSGANVLTF.

This clone was detected only a few times. J is TRBJ2-7 and V is TRBV2, with TRBD2 as a possible D gene (6 bases). The V end lost 7 bases, the J end lost 0 bases, and 13 bases lay between the germline ends. The germline gives CDR1 SNHLY, CDR2 FYNNEI. This CDR3 is built from 14 residues. CDR3 loop: CASIGGESSYEQYF. CDR3 DNA sequence: TGTGCCAGCATAGGCGGGGAGAGCTCCTACGAGCAGTACTTC.

V and J are TRBV7-3 and TRBJ1-2, with 7 nucleotides matching TRBD1. The CDR3 sequence is 15 residues long. Germline V gives CDR1 SGHTA, CDR2 FQGTGA. V shed 0 bases and J 8 bases; nucleotides not matched to a gene: 9. The CDR3 DNA sequence: TGTGCCAGCAGCTTAACGGGAGACAGGGCGCGAGGCTACACCTTC. It yields the protein CASSLTGDRARGYTF.

This clone came up a few times. The V and J genes are TRBV9 and TRBJ2-3, with 8 bases aligning to TRBD2. Per germline, CDR1 SGDLS and CDR2 YYNGEE. Losses at the gene ends were 4 bases for V and 10 bases for J; bases not matched to a gene: 14. The CDR3 is 15 amino acids. CDR3: CASSPNGAGGSAQYF. DNA of the CDR3: TGTGCCAGCAGCCCCAATGGGGCGGGGGGTTCCGCGCAGTATTTT. The variable domain in full, completed from reference TRBV9 and TRBJ2-3, reads DSGVTQTPKHLITATGQRVTLRCSPRSGDLSVYWYQQSLDQGLQFLIQYYNGEERAKGNILERFSAQQFPDLHSELNLSSLELGDSALYFCASSPNGAGGSAQYFGPGTRLTVL.

This clone has just a few counts. J is TRBJ2-5 and V is TRBV6-1; TRBD1 might be the D (5 bases). Germline CDR1 and CDR2: MNHNS and SASEGT. Trimming stripped 4 bases from V and 5 bases from J, with 11 bases between. This CDR3 is 13 amino acids long. The CDR3 DNA reads TGTGCCAGCAGTGCGGCAGGGCGGGAGACCCAGTACTTC. It translates to CASSAAGRETQYF.

This clone was counted between two and nine times. The chain joins TRBV18 to TRBJ2-1; tentative D call: TRBD2 (5 bases). Trimming cost V 0 bases and J 1 base, with 7 bases left between them. The CDR3 contains 15 residues. The V gene's germline CDR1 is KGHSH and CDR2 LQKENI. The CDR3 sequence: CASSPPERSYNEQFF. In DNA form, the CDR3 reads TGTGCCAGCTCACCACCGGAGCGGTCCTACAATGAGCAGTTCTTC.

V usage is TRBV9 and J usage is TRBJ2-2, with TRBD1 matching 8 bases. V lost 3 bases, J lost 8 bases, and 9 bases stayed unmatched. Per germline, CDR1 SGDLS and CDR2 YYNGEE. CDR3 length: 15 amino acids. DNA for the CDR3: TGTGCCAGCAGCGCGGACAGGGCGAACGAGGGGGAGCTGTTTTTT. As protein: CASSADRANEGELFF.

This clone was picked up a small number of times. The rearrangement links TRBV13 to TRBJ2-7; TRBD2 matches at 11 bases. The CDR3 length is 14 residues. Per the germline V gene, CDR1 is PRHDT and CDR2 is FYEKMQ (reference sequence). Trimming took 4 bases from V and 3 from J; bases not matched to a gene: 2. CDR3 loop: CASSYGTSGYEQYF. CDR3 bases: TGTGCCAGCAGCTACGGGACTAGCGGCTACGAGCAGTACTTC.

CDR3 sequence (DNA): TGTGCCTCAGCAGGGTACGAGCAGTACTTC. The encoded protein is CASAGYEQYF. J is TRBJ2-5 and V is TRBV30; D is perhaps TRBD1 (5 bases). The DNA end favors TRBJ2-7, so the J call may be wrong. Looked up from germline, CDR1 is GTSNPN and CDR2 is SVGIG (reference sequence). The CDR3 runs 10 residues.

This clone was picked up a small number of times. This chain uses TRBV2 with TRBJ2-3; TRBD2 matches 11 bases. Germline-derived CDR1 and CDR2 are SNHLY and FYNNEI. This CDR3 contains 14 residues. V shed 6 bases and J 8 bases; nucleotides not matched to a gene: 7. The CDR3 region has the DNA TGTGCCAGCAGGGGACTAGCGGAACGTTCTACGCAGTATTTT. Protein sequence: CASRGLAERSTQYF.

This clone was observed a few times. The chain employs TRBV18 and TRBJ2-5; D ambiguous. Per germline, CDR1 KGHSH and CDR2 LQKENI. Trimming pared 3 bases from V and 2 bases from J, leaving 10 bases between. The CDR3 runs 14 residues. The CDR3 bases are TGTGCCAGCTCACCCGAGGCAGATCAAGAGACCCAGTACTTC. Its protein is CASSPEADQETQYF.

V usage is TRBV7-9 and J usage is TRBJ2-2; 9 bases align to TRBD1. V was pared by 10 bases and J by 1 base, with 4 bases of the junction left unmatched. The V gene's germline CDR1 is SEHNR and CDR2 FQNEAQ (reference sequence). This CDR3 is 14 amino acids long. The CDR3 nucleotides read TGTGCCAAACAGGGGGCCGTGAACACCGGGGAGCTGTTTTTT. Translated: CAKQGAVNTGELFF.

The chain employs TRBV6-1 and TRBJ2-3; possibly TRBD2 for D (5 bases). This CDR3 spans 15 amino acids. The V end lost 5 bases, the J end lost 4 bases, and 16 bases lay between the germline ends. CDR1 and CDR2 from the germline V gene are MNHNS and SASEGT. The CDR3 nucleotides are TGTGCCAGCAGTCTTGGGCCCTCCGGGGCAGATACGCAGTATTTT. Protein: CASSLGPSGADTQYF.

This clone was counted between two and nine times. V and J are TRBV10-1 and TRBJ2-2; D is undetermined. The CDR3 is made up of 14 amino acids. The germline V gene encodes CDR1 WNHNN and CDR2 SYGVQD (reference sequence). V shed 6 bases and J shed 5 bases, with 13 bases lying between them. The CDR3 reads CASRVGRSTGELFF. Written as DNA, the CDR3 is TGCGCCAGCAGGGTCGGTCGATCTACCGGGGAGCTGTTTTTT.

The table lists this clone with a few counts. V gene TRBV7-8 combines with J gene TRBJ2-7; 13 nucleotides align to TRBD2. This CDR3 is 17 amino acids long. Germline assignment: CDR1 SGHVS and CDR2 FQNEAQ. Trimming cost V 1 base and J 4 bases; bases outside gene matches: 7. The CDR3 reads CASSLVPTSGRVYEQYF. The CDR3 DNA is TGTGCCAGCAGCTTAGTACCCACTAGCGGGAGGGTTTACGAGCAGTACTTC.